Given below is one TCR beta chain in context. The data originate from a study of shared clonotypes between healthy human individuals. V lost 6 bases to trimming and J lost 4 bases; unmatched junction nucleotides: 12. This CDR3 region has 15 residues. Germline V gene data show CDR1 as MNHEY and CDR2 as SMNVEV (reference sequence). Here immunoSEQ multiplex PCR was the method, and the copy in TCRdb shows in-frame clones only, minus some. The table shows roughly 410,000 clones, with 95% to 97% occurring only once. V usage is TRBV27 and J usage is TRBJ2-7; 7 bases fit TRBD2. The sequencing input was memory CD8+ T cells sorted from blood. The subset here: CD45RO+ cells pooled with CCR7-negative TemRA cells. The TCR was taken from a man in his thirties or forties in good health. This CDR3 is CASRGEGSLSYEQYF. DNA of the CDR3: TGTGCCAGCAGGGGGGAGGGGAGCTTGTCGTACGAGCAGTACTTC.